Each of the 20 T cell receptor beta chains below was sequenced from the same sample in a study of cytomegalovirus exposure and HLA in healthy donors. The PCR employed 60 Vbeta primers together with 13 Jbeta primers. Only in-frame clones appear in the TCRdb table, and some are missing; sequencing was by immunoSEQ multiplex PCR. The sample shows approximately 150,000 clones, 50% to 75% of them seen only once. Sequenced material: PBMCs. The receptors here all came from a woman between 25 and 40 years old in good health and CMV-seropositive.

This clone was picked up a small number of times. This chain links TRBV7-6 with TRBJ1-1; the D gene is possibly TRBD1 (5 bases). The CDR3 is 15 amino acids. The V end lost 5 bases, the J end lost 1 base, and 14 bases lay between the germline ends. Germline V CDR1 and CDR2: SGHVS, FNYEAQ. Written as DNA, the CDR3 is TGTGCCAGCAGCCTGCGTGGGGCGGAGAACACTGAAGCTTTCTTT. Protein: CASSLRGAENTEAFF.

V gene TRBV5-6 combines with J gene TRBJ2-3; 10 nucleotides line up with TRBD2. V gave up 0 bases and J gave up 6 bases; unmatched junction bases: 10. The CDR3 length is 17 residues. Looked up from germline, CDR1 is SGHDT and CDR2 is YYEEEE. The CDR3 protein is CASSLALVSGGLDTQYF. DNA of the CDR3: TGTGCCAGCAGCTTGGCTTTGGTTAGCGGGGGGCTGGATACGCAGTATTTT.

This rearrangement joins TRBV19 to TRBJ1-5; D may be TRBD1 (6 bases). From germline, CDR1 is LNHDA and CDR2 SQIVND (reference sequence). V was pared by 1 base and J by 3 bases, with 10 bases between. This CDR3 is 15 amino acids long. The CDR3 region is CASSIGGTNNQPQHF. The DNA of the CDR3 is TGTGCCAGTAGTATAGGAGGGACAAACAATCAGCCCCAGCATTTT.

The sample holds a few counts of this clone. The chain links TRBV6-1 to TRBJ1-5; no reliable D call. Per germline, CDR1 MNHNS and CDR2 SASEGT. The CDR3 totals 14 residues. V dropped 8 bases and J dropped 4 bases, with 15 bases sitting between them. The CDR3 DNA reads TGTGCCAGCCTACTCGGGGAAGTGAATCAGCCCCAGCATTTT. It specifies CASLLGEVNQPQHF.

CDR3: CASSYNRVSGYTF. CDR3 nucleotide sequence: TGTGCCAGCAGTTATAACAGGGTCTCTGGCTACACCTTC. This chain connects TRBV6-5 to TRBJ1-2; the D gene is possibly TRBD1 (6 bases). The length of the CDR3 is 13 residues. From germline, CDR1 is MNHEY and CDR2 SVGAGI. Between the trimmed V and J ends, which lost 3 bases and 7 bases, there was a span of 12 bases.

The chain is built from TRBV5-6 and TRBJ2-7; TRBD1 might be the D (5 bases). The CDR3 runs to 13 residues. Germline V gene lookup returns CDR1 SGHDT and CDR2 YYEEEE. V shed 5 bases and J shed 5 bases, with 14 bases lying between them. The CDR3 is CASRGPLRNEQYF. Written as DNA, the CDR3 is TGTGCCAGCAGGGGGCCCCTCCGCAACGAGCAGTACTTC.

This chain uses TRBV29-1 with TRBJ2-1; 7 bases fit TRBD1. Unmatched junction bases numbered 10, after V lost 5 bases and J lost 3 bases. The CDR3 is 15 amino acids. The germline V gene has CDR1 SQVTM and CDR2 ANQGSEA. The CDR3 coding sequence is TGCAGCGTTACCGGGACAGCAAAAATCTACAATGAGCAGTTCTTC. Protein sequence: CSVTGTAKIYNEQFF.

V is TRBV5-1 and J is TRBJ1-2; maybe TRBD1 (5 bases). Trimming pared 3 bases from V and 2 bases from J, leaving 5 bases between. CDR3 length: 12 amino acids. The germline gives CDR1 SGHRS, CDR2 YFSETQ. The CDR3: CASSWGNYGYTF. Here the CDR3 DNA reads TGCGCCAGCAGCTGGGGCAACTATGGCTACACCTTC.

This clone was seen a few times. This chain links TRBV6-4 with TRBJ2-1; D remains unclear. CDR1 MRHNA and CDR2 SNTAGT come from the germline V gene. V shed 0 bases and J shed 1 base, with 10 bases lying between them. The CDR3 totals 16 residues. The CDR3 DNA follows: TGTGCCAGCAGTGACTCGGAGCTCGGGTCCTACAATGAGCAGTTCTTC. Amino acids: CASSDSELGSYNEQFF.

This chain joins TRBV7-9 and TRBJ1-1; D is undetermined. The V end lost 5 bases, the J end lost 4 bases, and 11 bases lay between the germline ends. Germline CDR1 SEHNR, CDR2 FQNEAQ (reference sequence). The CDR3 totals 13 residues. The CDR3 DNA follows: TGTGCCAGCAGCCCACGGGTGGGCACTGAAGCTTTCTTT. This gives the protein CASSPRVGTEAFF.

The V gene is TRBV5-4, the J gene TRBJ1-6; 8 bases fit TRBD1. V shed 3 bases, J shed 7 bases, and the junction held 0 bases outside the gene matches. CDR3 length equals 13 residues. CDR1 and CDR2 from the germline V gene are SGHNT and YYREEE (reference sequence). The CDR3 protein is CASSWDRNSPLHF. The CDR3 bases are TGTGCCAGCAGCTGGGACAGGAATTCACCCCTCCACTTT.

The chain links TRBV5-4 to TRBJ2-7; possible D gene TRBD1, 8 bases. The CDR3 covers 14 residues. Per germline, CDR1 SGHNT and CDR2 YYREEE (reference sequence). Trimming shortened V by 4 bases and J by 8 bases, and 19 bases separated the two germline ends. CDR3 in DNA: TGTGCCAGCAGCCGGACAGGGAGGGGGATGAAGCAGTACTTC. It yields the protein CASSRTGRGMKQYF.

The rearrangement joins TRBV19 to TRBJ1-1; 7 nucleotides match TRBD1. V was clipped by 9 bases and J by 1 base; unmatched bases: 5. Germline loops: CDR1 LNHDA, CDR2 SQIVND (reference sequence). CDR3 size: 13 residues. The CDR3 reads CASHGTANTEAFF. The CDR3 DNA follows: TGTGCCAGCCACGGGACAGCGAACACTGAAGCTTTCTTT. Drawing the rest from reference TRBV19 and TRBJ1-1, the complete variable domain is DGGITQSPKYLFRKEGQNVTLSCEQNLNHDAMYWYRQDPGQGLRLIYYSQIVNDFQKGDIAEGYSVSREKKESFPLTVTSAQKNPTAFYLCASHGTANTEAFFGQGTRLTVV.

CDR3 nucleotides: TGTGCCAGCAGCTTGAAGCGGGAGGGAAACACCGGGGAGCTGTTTTTT. Residues: CASSLKREGNTGELFF. This chain joins TRBV5-4 and TRBJ2-2; TRBD2 agrees at 10 bases. The CDR3 is made up of 16 amino acids. Germline-derived CDR1 and CDR2 are SGHNT and YYREEE (reference sequence). After removal of 1 base from V and 2 bases from J, the junction contained 2 bases not matched to a gene.

The chain uses TRBV6-6 and TRBJ1-2; 8 positions agree with TRBD1. From germline, CDR1 is MNHNY and CDR2 SVGAGI (reference sequence). The CDR3 has 14 amino acids. J gave up 5 bases and V 4 bases, and 6 bases lay outside the gene matches. CDR3: CASSSADREYGYTF. The CDR3 nucleotides read TGTGCCAGCAGTTCGGCGGACAGGGAATATGGCTACACCTTC.

The chain links TRBV6-5 to TRBJ1-2, with a possible D match to TRBD1 (5 bases). The germline gives CDR1 MNHEY, CDR2 SVGAGI. V lost 2 bases and J 11 bases, leaving 24 bases between the germline ends. This CDR3 region has 16 residues. The CDR3: CASSYGAGRYIGRYTF. In DNA, the CDR3 is TGTGCCAGCAGTTACGGGGCAGGGCGGTACATTGGTCGGTACACCTTC.

The V gene is TRBV13, the J gene TRBJ1-1, with TRBD1 identical over 8 bases. Trimming at V came to 1 base and at J to 4 bases, leaving 5 bases not matched to a gene. The length of the CDR3 is 15 residues. Germline lookup yields CDR1 PRHDT and CDR2 FYEKMQ (reference sequence). CDR3 in amino acids: CASSLAQGARTEAFF. In nucleotides, the CDR3 is TGTGCCAGCAGCTTAGCCCAGGGGGCTCGCACTGAAGCTTTCTTT.

The V gene is TRBV11-3, the J gene TRBJ1-2, with TRBD1 as a possible D gene (5 bases). Germline values: CDR1 SGHNT, CDR2 YENEEA. Trimming cost V 0 bases and J 2 bases, with 10 bases left between them. The CDR3 spans 15 residues. The CDR3 reads CASSLDQGLNYGYTF. The DNA for the CDR3 is TGTGCCAGCAGCTTAGACCAGGGCCTGAACTATGGCTACACCTTC.

The chain uses TRBV6-4 and TRBJ1-3; D is uncertain. Germline CDR1 MRHNA, CDR2 SNTAGT. Trimming cost V 2 bases and J 2 bases, with 16 bases left between them. The length of the CDR3 is 17 residues. CDR3 nucleotides: TGTGCCAGCAGTGACCTTCGCCTGAGGCGGGCTGGAAACACCATATATTTT. This gives the protein CASSDLRLRRAGNTIYF.

V gene TRBV27 combines with J gene TRBJ1-1, with D possibly matching TRBD1 (6 bases). Germline V CDR1 and CDR2: MNHEY, SMNVEV (reference sequence). With 10 bases removed from V and 1 base from J, the gap between germline ends came to 19 bases. The CDR3 extends over 15 amino acids. CDR3 bases: TGTGCCACCGCGAGGGGGGGCCAACGGAACACTGAAGCTTTCTTT. Amino acids: CATARGGQRNTEAFF.